This T cell receptor (beta chain) was sequenced for a study of OX40 agonist ivuxolimab in advanced cancers. Study overall: As their treatment, patients were administered ivuxolimab, an agonistic anti-OX40 (CD134) antibody. Each dose-escalation patient presented with hepatocellular carcinoma, melanoma, renal cell or head and neck cancer.

Remarks on this clone: As yet, its antigen is unknown.

Points from the study as a whole: Blood T cells, both CD4+ and CD8+, expanded clonally by week 6 at 0.1 to 3.0 mg/kg.

TCRdb keeps only in-frame clones here, not all; method: immunoSEQ multiplex PCR. The table lists about 92,000 clones, about four fifths of them singletons. Exclusion applied to patients with autoimmune disease history or systemic immunosuppression. Germline CDR1 reads MNHEY; CDR2 reads SVGAGI. Trimming stripped 0 bases from V and 4 bases from J, with 9 bases between. The CDR3 contains 15 residues. The chain links TRBV6-5 to TRBJ1-4; no clear D. The source of this sequence is an adult with an advanced solid tumor such as melanoma, head and neck, liver or kidney cancer. This material consisted of CD4+ or CD8+ T cells sorted from blood, taken in a trial of the OX40 agonist ivuxolimab. The CDR3: CASSYSHADNEKLFF. CDR3 coding DNA: TGTGCCAGCAGTTACTCCCACGCAGATAATGAAAAACTGTTTTTT.